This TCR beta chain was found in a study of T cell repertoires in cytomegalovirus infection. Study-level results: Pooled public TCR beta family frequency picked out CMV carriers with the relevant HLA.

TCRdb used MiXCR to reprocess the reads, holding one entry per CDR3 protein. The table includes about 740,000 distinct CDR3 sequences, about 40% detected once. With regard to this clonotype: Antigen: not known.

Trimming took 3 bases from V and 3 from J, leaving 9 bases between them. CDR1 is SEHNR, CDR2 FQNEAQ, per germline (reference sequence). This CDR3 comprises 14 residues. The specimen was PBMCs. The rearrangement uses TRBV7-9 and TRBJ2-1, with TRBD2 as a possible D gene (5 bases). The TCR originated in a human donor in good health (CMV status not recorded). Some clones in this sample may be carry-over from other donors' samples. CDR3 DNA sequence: TGTGCCAGCAGCTTGACTAACTACTACAATGAGCAGTTCTTC. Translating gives CASSLTNYYNEQFF.